This T cell receptor (beta chain) emerged from a study of T cell responses to AZD1222 COVID-19 vaccine. General study results and limits: The peak T cell response came first, and repertoires were sampled only after it. White British people made up most donors, females outnumbered males, and clonal diversity was possibly underestimated. Per reports, nearly half of all spike-specific TCRs target regions that are unmutated in variants.

CDR1 and CDR2 from the germline V gene are SQVTM and ANQGSEA. The CDR3 loop spans 14 amino acids. The V segment lost 3 bases and the J segment 1 base; nucleotides outside the gene matches: 5. Sequenced by immunoSEQ multiplex PCR; TCRdb stores in-frame clones only, minus some. The sample lists more than 110,000 clones; about 92% were seen once. On this clone itself: Antigen unknown.

The TCR was taken from an adult who received the AZD1222 COVID-19 vaccine. The sample in question was peripheral blood, obtained 28 days after the second AZD1222 dose. This chain links TRBV29-1 with TRBJ1-1, with 7 bases aligning to TRBD1. CDR3 DNA: TGCAGCGTTGAGCACGGACAGGCGAACACTGAAGCTTTCTTT. Translation gives CSVEHGQANTEAFF. Full variable domain (remainder filled in from reference TRBV29-1 and TRBJ1-1): SAVISQKPSRDICQRGTSLTIQCQVDSQVTMMFWYRQQPGQSLTLIATANQGSEATYESGFVIDKFPISRPNLTFSTLTVSNMSPEDSSIYLCSVEHGQANTEAFFGQGTRLTVV.